The 30 T cell receptor beta chains below come from one sample, sequenced in a study of blood T cell repertoires in COVID-19. Sequencing was performed with immunoSEQ multiplex PCR; in TCRdb, only in-frame clones are kept and a portion is missing. The sample gives 100,000 to 150,000 clones, almost 80% of which show up once; roughly 25% is in the top ten. The sample consisted of peripheral blood. The receptors originated from a human donor in a cohort sampled during active COVID-19.

CDR3 DNA sequence: TGTGCCAGCAGTCACCCCAGCACGGGAGTGGCGTATTTT. Translating it yields CASSHPSTGVAYF. The chain employs TRBV28 and TRBJ2-3; TRBD2 is a possible D gene (6 bases). Germline loops: CDR1 MDHEN, CDR2 SYDVKM. Trimming took off 5 bases at V and 14 bases at J, with 20 bases between the two ends. CDR3 length: 13 residues.

This clone was seen a few times. The chain combines TRBV7-2 with TRBJ2-5; TRBD2 might be the D (6 bases). The CDR3 sequence is 14 residues long. In germline, CDR1 is SGHTA, CDR2 FQGNSA. The V and J ends lost 5 bases and 2 bases respectively, with 12 bases between them. CDR3 DNA sequence: TGTGCCAGCAGCAAGGGACTTTTTCAAGAGACCCAGTACTTC. Its translation: CASSKGLFQETQYF.

This rearrangement joins TRBV5-1 to TRBJ1-6; D possibly corresponds to TRBD1 (6 bases). V was clipped by 1 base and J by 3 bases, with 8 bases between them. The CDR3 has 15 amino acids. Germline loops: CDR1 SGHRS, CDR2 YFSETQ. The CDR3 DNA reads as TGCGCCAGCAGCTTGCGGACAGACTATAATTCACCCCTCCACTTT. Translated: CASSLRTDYNSPLHF.

As concerns this clone: The DNA is omitted, as the CDR3 cannot be located on it reliably, and the CDR3 follows TCRdb's listing. V and J are TRBV28 and TRBJ2-5; the table's D call TRBD1 went unverified against the DNA. Germline assignment: CDR1 MDHEN and CDR2 SYDVKM. The CDR3 extends over 14 residues, inclusive of both ends. The CDR3: CASSLPVGQGSRYF.

This chain connects TRBV5-1 to TRBJ2-7; D not resolved. The CDR3 consists of 12 residues. V lost 4 bases, J lost 7 bases, and 12 bases lay in between. Germline V gives CDR1 SGHRS, CDR2 YFSETQ. In nucleotides, the CDR3 is TGCGCCAGCAGCGAGGCCCCCTCTGAGCAGTACTTC. This sequence encodes CASSEAPSEQYF. Together with reference TRBV5-1 and TRBJ2-7, the CDR3 gives the full variable domain: KAGVTQTPRYLIKTRGQQVTLSCSPISGHRSVSWYQQTPGQGLQFLFEYFSETQRNKGNFPGRFSGRQFSNSRSEMNVSTLELGDSALYLCASSEAPSEQYFGPGTRLTVT.

The V call is TRBV27, the J call TRBJ2-3, with 7 bases lining up with TRBD1. The V gene's germline CDR1 is MNHEY and CDR2 SMNVEV (reference sequence). The V and J ends lost 6 bases and 8 bases, in that order; junction bases with no gene match: 5. The CDR3 runs to 12 residues. The CDR3 is CASSFAGGTQYF. The CDR3 DNA sequence: TGTGCCAGCAGCTTCGCAGGGGGTACGCAGTATTTT.

This clone turned up a few times. The chain links TRBV5-5 to TRBJ2-3, with D possibly matching TRBD2 (5 bases). The CDR3 length is 15 residues. Trimming cost V 0 bases and J 0 bases, with 8 bases left between them. Germline V gene data show CDR1 as SGHKS and CDR2 as YYEKEE (reference sequence). The CDR3 sequence is CASSLVERSTDTQYF. For the CDR3, the DNA is TGTGCCAGCAGCTTGGTAGAGCGGAGCACAGATACGCAGTATTTT.

This clone was seen more than once but under ten times. The rearrangement joins TRBV5-8 to TRBJ1-2; D ambiguous. Germline V gene sequence: CDR1 SGHTS, CDR2 YDEGEE. V lost 1 base, J lost 8 bases, and 9 bases lay in between. This CDR3 has 12 amino acids. CDR3 residues: CASSLTTRGYTF. CDR3 coding DNA: TGTGCCAGCAGCTTGACCACTAGGGGCTACACCTTC.

The rearrangement links TRBV19 to TRBJ1-2, with a possible D match to TRBD1 (6 bases). Trimming removed 1 base at V and 0 bases at J, with 15 bases between. This CDR3 contains 17 residues. Germline-derived CDR1 and CDR2 are LNHDA and SQIVND (reference sequence). The CDR3 DNA follows: TGTGCCAGTAGTATAGGGAAAGGACAGCGAACTAACTATGGCTACACCTTC. It translates to CASSIGKGQRTNYGYTF.

The table lists this clone with a count of one. The gene calls are TRBV11-2 and TRBJ2-5; possible D gene TRBD2, 6 bases. This CDR3 has 15 amino acids. From germline, CDR1 is SGHAT and CDR2 FQNNGV. V was trimmed by 5 bases and J by 3 bases, leaving 16 bases between them. In nucleotides, the CDR3 is TGTGCCAGCAGCACCCTCGGCGGGGTTAAAGAGACCCAGTACTTC. It codes for CASSTLGGVKETQYF.

The chain links TRBV4-1 to TRBJ1-1, with D perhaps TRBD1 (5 bases). Trimming left V 7 bases short and J 4 bases short, with 13 bases between. CDR3 length: 13 residues. Germline CDR1 is MGHRA and CDR2 is YSYEKL. In DNA form, the CDR3 reads TGCGCCAGCAACCCAGGGTTTACCACTGAAGCTTTCTTT. Amino acid sequence: CASNPGFTTEAFF.

This chain uses TRBV7-8 with TRBJ2-1; TRBD2 agrees at 8 bases. Germline V gene data show CDR1 as SGHVS and CDR2 as FQNEAQ. Trimming removed 5 bases from V and 5 bases from J; junction bases left unmatched: 8. The CDR3 is 15 amino acids. The CDR3 DNA reads as TGTGCCAGCAGCCAACAGCGGGGGAGCCACAATGAGCAGTTCTTC. As protein: CASSQQRGSHNEQFF.

The V gene is TRBV7-8, the J gene TRBJ2-3, with D tentatively TRBD2 (7 bases). Trimming took 8 bases from V and 2 from J, leaving 14 bases between them. This CDR3 has 14 residues. The germline V gene encodes CDR1 SGHVS and CDR2 FQNEAQ. The CDR3 DNA follows: TGTGCCAGCTCTCCGGGGGGACACACAGATACGCAGTATTTT. Translation: CASSPGGHTDTQYF.

This chain links TRBV12-3 or TRBV12-4 with TRBJ2-1, with D tentatively TRBD1 (5 bases). The V end lost 7 bases, the J end lost 9 bases, and 13 bases lay between the germline ends. The CDR3 length is 12 residues. The chain's CDR3 is CASNQGVSEQFF. In nucleotides, the CDR3 is TGTGCCAGCAACCAGGGTGTAAGTGAGCAGTTCTTC.

The chain couples TRBV7-2 to TRBJ2-2; possibly TRBD2 for D (7 bases). This CDR3 is built from 15 residues. CDR1 is SGHTA and CDR2 is FQGNSA in the germline V gene. The ends were cut back, 2 bases at V and 4 bases at J, with 11 bases in the middle. DNA of the CDR3: TGTGCCAGCAGCTTAAGGCGGGGGCCCACCGGGGAGCTGTTTTTT. It specifies CASSLRRGPTGELFF.

This clone has only a few counts. This chain links TRBV2 with TRBJ2-3; perhaps TRBD1 as D (6 bases). The germline V gene encodes CDR1 SNHLY and CDR2 FYNNEI. The V and J ends lost 8 bases and 5 bases respectively, with 20 bases between them. The length of the CDR3 is 15 residues. The CDR3 here is CASDRQVTVRDTQYF. The DNA for the CDR3 is TGTGCCAGCGACAGACAGGTGACGGTCAGAGATACGCAGTATTTT. The full variable domain, its missing parts supplied by reference TRBV2 and TRBJ2-3, is EPEVTQTPSHQVTQMGQEVILRCVPISNHLYFYWYRQILGQKVEFLVSFYNNEISEKSEIFDDQFSVERPDGSNFTLKIRSTKLEDSAMYFCASDRQVTVRDTQYFGPGTRLTVL.

This clone occurred once. The V call is TRBV7-8, the J call TRBJ2-7; a possible D gene is TRBD2 (5 bases). In germline, CDR1 is SGHVS, CDR2 FQNEAQ. The CDR3 sequence is 15 residues long. V was trimmed by 5 bases and J by 0 bases, leaving 14 bases between them. The CDR3 reads CASSPGGRNSYEQYF. The CDR3 bases are TGTGCCAGCAGCCCCGGCGGGCGGAACTCCTACGAGCAGTACTTC. Full variable domain (rest looked up from reference TRBV7-8 and TRBJ2-7): GAGVSQSPRYKVAKRGQDVALRCDPISGHVSLFWYQQALGQGPEFLTYFQNEAQLDKSGLPSDRFFAERPEGSVSTLKIQRTQQEDSAVYLCASSPGGRNSYEQYFGPGTRLTVT.

This clone was seen a single time. The chain employs TRBV11-3 and TRBJ1-5; 8 bases are a match to TRBD1. Per the germline V gene, CDR1 is SGHNT and CDR2 is YENEEA. The CDR3 runs 17 residues. V gave up 2 bases and J gave up 2 bases; unmatched junction bases: 8. CDR3 sequence (DNA): TGTGCCAGCAGCTTAACCCCTGGACAGGGAGGCAATCAGCCCCAGCATTTT. As protein: CASSLTPGQGGNQPQHF.

The chain carries TRBV4-3 and TRBJ1-6; TRBD1 might be the D (5 bases). The CDR3 runs 13 residues. Germline V gives CDR1 LGHNA, CDR2 YSLEER. Trimming pared 2 bases from V and 10 bases from J, leaving 9 bases between. The CDR3 DNA follows: TGCGCCAGCAGCCAAAATAGACAGTCACCCCTCCACTTT. Its translation: CASSQNRQSPLHF.

The chain carries TRBV4-3 and TRBJ1-4, with TRBD1 matching 10 bases. Germline V gives CDR1 LGHNA, CDR2 YSLEER. This CDR3 is built from 15 residues. The trim removed 1 base at V and 7 bases at J, leaving 3 bases unmatched. The CDR3 loop is CASSQAGQGTEKLFF. The CDR3 DNA follows: TGCGCCAGCAGCCAAGCGGGACAGGGGACTGAAAAACTGTTTTTT.

The rearrangement joins TRBV6-2 or TRBV6-3 to TRBJ2-3; D is unresolved. Deletions cut 0 bases from V and 7 bases from J, with 14 bases between. The CDR3 has 15 amino acids. Germline V gene lookup returns CDR1 MNHEY and CDR2 SVGEGT. The CDR3 DNA reads TGTGCCAGCAGTTACTCTATCTCGGTGTTGAATACGCAGTATTTT. Residues: CASSYSISVLNTQYF.

The CDR3: CASSPTGKSGNTIYF. As DNA, the CDR3 is TGTGCCAGCTCACCTACCGGGAAATCTGGAAACACCATATATTTT. The rearrangement links TRBV18 to TRBJ1-3; D unclear. Trimming left V 3 bases short and J 1 base short, with 10 bases between. The CDR3 loop spans 15 amino acids. Germline V CDR1 and CDR2: KGHSH, LQKENI.

The gene calls are TRBV28 and TRBJ2-7, with 7 positions matching TRBD1. CDR3 size: 15 residues. CDR1 and CDR2 (germline): MDHEN, SYDVKM. V dropped 6 bases and J dropped 4; count of bases not matched to a gene: 12. Written as DNA, the CDR3 is TGTGCCAGCAGAGTTACAGGGGTATCTTTGTACGAGCAGTACTTC. Translated: CASRVTGVSLYEQYF. Looking up the rest from reference TRBV28 and TRBJ2-7 gives the full variable domain: DVKVTQSSRYLVKRTGEKVFLECVQDMDHENMFWYRQDPGLGLRLIYFSYDVKMKEKGDIPEGYSVSREKKERFSLILESASTNQTSMYLCASRVTGVSLYEQYFGPGTRLTVT.

The V and J genes are TRBV28 and TRBJ2-7; 12 bases align to TRBD1. This CDR3 spans 13 amino acids. CDR1 is MDHEN, CDR2 SYDVKM, per germline. The CDR3 DNA reads as TGTGTCACCTCGGGACAGGGGGCCGTCGAGCAGTACTTC. Protein: CVTSGQGAVEQYF.

J is TRBJ2-1 and V is TRBV7-9; perhaps TRBD1 as D (5 bases). This CDR3 contains 14 residues. V was cut by 2 bases and J by 6 bases, with 11 bases left in between. Germline CDR1 and CDR2: SEHNR and FQNEAQ (reference sequence). The CDR3 DNA reads as TGTGCCAGCAGCTTATCAGGGAAGGTCAATGAGCAGTTCTTC. It codes for CASSLSGKVNEQFF.

J is TRBJ1-3 and V is TRBV7-2; D remains ambiguous. Germline CDR1 is SGHTA and CDR2 is FQGNSA. The CDR3 covers 16 residues. Trimming shortened V by 1 base and J by 0 bases, and 10 bases separated the two germline ends. The CDR3: CASSLVGGSSGNTIYF. In nucleotides, the CDR3 is TGTGCCAGCAGCTTAGTTGGAGGGAGCTCTGGAAACACCATATATTTT.

The chain employs TRBV27 and TRBJ1-1, with D maybe TRBD1 (5 bases). The CDR3 has 14 residues. V lost 2 bases to trimming and J lost 1 base, with 8 bases between them. The germline V gene encodes CDR1 MNHEY and CDR2 SMNVEV (reference sequence). The CDR3 DNA is TGTGCCAGCAGTTTACGGAGGGGGAACACTGAAGCTTTCTTT. Its protein is CASSLRRGNTEAFF.

The V gene is TRBV4-1, the J gene TRBJ1-1; possible D gene TRBD1, 6 bases. Trimming stripped 4 bases from V and 4 bases from J, with 22 bases between. Germline V gene data show CDR1 as MGHRA and CDR2 as YSYEKL. The CDR3 runs to 17 residues. CDR3 nucleotides: TGCGCCAGCAGCCCCTCCCTATTAGACAGGAAGGGCACTGAAGCTTTCTTT. Protein product: CASSPSLLDRKGTEAFF.

The V gene is TRBV2, the J gene TRBJ2-7; 8 positions agree with TRBD2. Per germline, CDR1 SNHLY and CDR2 FYNNEI. V was pared by 7 bases and J by 4 bases, with 9 bases of the junction left unmatched. The CDR3 sequence is 14 residues long. As DNA, the CDR3 is TGTGCCAGCAAGGAGGAGCGGGAGATGTACGAGCAGTACTTC. Its protein product is CASKEEREMYEQYF.

This chain links TRBV4-3 with TRBJ2-7; perhaps TRBD1 as D (6 bases). The length of the CDR3 is 15 residues. Between the trimmed V and J ends, which lost 0 bases and 3 bases, there was a span of 12 bases. Germline V gene sequence: CDR1 LGHNA, CDR2 YSLEER. CDR3 in DNA: TGCGCCAGCAGCCAAGATTCAGGCAGGGGCTACGAGCAGTACTTC. Its protein product is CASSQDSGRGYEQYF.